This T cell receptor beta chain was sequenced during a study of blood T cells in healthy people across ages. Study results and caveats: Age brought a roughly linear fall in TCR beta diversity measured per million T cells.

This clonotype has ten or more counts. Its target is not known. Combining a sample-barcoded 5' primer with a J-beta primer mix, a second PCR ran for 7 to 11 cycles. No fewer than 2.5 million CDR3-containing paired-end reads came from each sample. TCRdb re-called the 5' RACE reads through MiXCR, storing one row per CDR3 protein. The sample consists of about 620,000 distinct CDR3 sequences, about 51% of them appearing once. Source material: blood. The source is a woman over 75 in good health.

CDR3 sequence: CASSFSGDKRSYEQYF. CDR3 DNA: TGCGCCAGCAGCTTTTCGGGCGATAAGCGTTCCTACGAGCAGTACTTC. The chain employs TRBV5-1 and TRBJ2-7; no clear D. CDR1 is SGHRS, CDR2 YFSETQ, per germline. The V gene lost 2 bases and the J gene lost 1 base, with 16 bases spanning the gap. There are 16 residues in the CDR3.